Each of the 27 T cell receptor beta chains below was sequenced from the same sample in a study of blood T cell repertoires in COVID-19 (dated by TCRdb to about 2020). Library generation was performed with the immunoSEQ multiplex PCR assay. Entries here come from immuneACCESS through TCRdb and include only in-frame sequences with V and J called. Some clones fail to appear in such tables; in the studies checked, an unresolved V gene covers under half of the shortfall, and the cause of the remainder is unknown. This sample comprises under 350,000 clones, approximately 90% of them detected only once. The biggest ten clones account for 3.6% of the sample. Sequencing input: peripheral blood. The receptor source for this set is a man between 18 and 29 years old with active or convalescent COVID-19.

The chain combines TRBV5-1 with TRBJ2-7; 8 bases match TRBD2. The CDR3 has 17 residues. The germline CDR1 and CDR2 sequences are SGHRS and YFSETQ. V dropped 4 bases and J dropped 5; count of bases not matched to a gene: 17. CDR3 nucleotide sequence: TGCGCCAGCAGCCTTGGGCAGCTCGGCGGGAGGAGGAACGAGCAGTACTTC. Translation: CASSLGQLGGRRNEQYF.

There are a few counts of this clone. J is TRBJ2-2 and V is TRBV5-1; D possibly corresponds to TRBD1 (5 bases). Trimming left V 0 bases short and J 3 bases short, with 6 bases between. CDR3 size: 14 residues. CDR1 is SGHRS, CDR2 YFSETQ, per germline. CDR3 coding DNA: TGCGCCAGCAGCTTGGGACAGTACACCGGGGAGCTGTTTTTT. It is translated as CASSLGQYTGELFF.

The chain joins TRBV2 to TRBJ2-7; 9 positions agree with TRBD1. Germline V gene data show CDR1 as SNHLY and CDR2 as FYNNEI. Losses at the gene ends were 6 bases for V and 1 base for J; bases not matched to a gene: 7. This CDR3 is built from 15 residues. Here the CDR3 DNA reads TGTGCCAGCAGCCGCGACAGGGGGGCGTCCTACGAGCAGTACTTC. The encoded protein is CASSRDRGASYEQYF.

This chain uses TRBV5-1 with TRBJ2-3; TRBD1 aligns across 11 bases. The ends lost 2 bases at V and 4 bases at J; junction bases unmatched: 3. This CDR3 has 15 amino acids. Germline CDR1 reads SGHRS; CDR2 reads YFSETQ. The CDR3 loop reads CASSFQGQGADTQYF. In DNA, the CDR3 is TGCGCCAGCAGCTTTCAGGGACAGGGGGCAGATACGCAGTATTTT.

The J gene is TRBJ1-4, the V gene TRBV5-8; maybe TRBD1 (5 bases). Germline V gene sequence: CDR1 SGHTS, CDR2 YDEGEE. The CDR3 is 14 amino acids. V was shortened by 4 bases and J by 4 bases, with 11 bases between the two germline ends. DNA of the CDR3: TGTGCCAGCAGCCCAGGGATGGGTAATGAAAAACTGTTTTTT. It yields the protein CASSPGMGNEKLFF.

The rearrangement links TRBV11-2 to TRBJ2-1; D gene ambiguous. This CDR3 has 14 amino acids. Germline CDR1 SGHAT, CDR2 FQNNGV. The V end lost 1 base, the J end lost 4 bases, and 8 bases lay between the germline ends. This chain's CDR3 is CASSLASDYNEQFF. CDR3 nucleotide sequence: TGTGCCAGCAGCTTAGCCAGTGATTACAATGAGCAGTTCTTC.

The chain employs TRBV7-8 and TRBJ2-3, with 7 bases identical to TRBD1. Germline CDR1 is SGHVS and CDR2 is FQNEAQ. CDR3 length: 16 residues. The J segment lost 3 bases and the V segment lost 0 bases, leaving 6 bases of the junction unmatched. The CDR3 region has the DNA TGTGCCAGCAGCTTAGCGCGCACAGGGGAGACAGATACGCAGTATTTT. Translating gives CASSLARTGETDTQYF.

The rearrangement uses TRBV27 and TRBJ1-1; 7 bases are a match to TRBD1. This CDR3 contains 14 residues. Trimming took 5 bases from V and 1 from J; bases not matched to a gene: 4. Looked up from germline, CDR1 is MNHEY and CDR2 is SMNVEV (reference sequence). CDR3 DNA: TGTGCCAGCAGTCCGGGACAGCCGAACACTGAAGCTTTCTTT. It encodes CASSPGQPNTEAFF.

The V gene is TRBV27, the J gene TRBJ1-1; the D gene is possibly TRBD1 (6 bases). The V gene's germline CDR1 is MNHEY and CDR2 SMNVEV (reference sequence). Trimming took off 2 bases at V and 4 bases at J, with 8 bases between the two ends. This CDR3 comprises 13 residues. The CDR3 region is CASSLGGSTEAFF. CDR3 DNA: TGTGCCAGCAGTTTAGGGGGCTCCACTGAAGCTTTCTTT.

The V call is TRBV24-1, the J call TRBJ2-3; tentatively, D is TRBD2 (5 bases). This CDR3 spans 14 amino acids. The V end was cut by 7 bases, the J end by 0 bases, with 10 bases between. CDR1 is KGHDR and CDR2 is SFDVKD in the germline V gene. The CDR3 is CATRDWGSTDTQYF. The CDR3 bases are TGTGCCACCAGGGACTGGGGTAGCACAGATACGCAGTATTTT.

The chain links TRBV30 to TRBJ1-3, with D unclear. The CDR3 runs to 15 residues. Trimming removed 7 bases from V and 0 bases from J, with 16 bases in between. CDR1 is GTSNPN and CDR2 is SVGIG in the germline V gene (reference sequence). CDR3 nucleotide sequence: TGTGCCTACAGAGGGCCGACGAGCTCTGGAAACACCATATATTTT. Encoded protein: CAYRGPTSSGNTIYF.

The chain carries TRBV4-2 and TRBJ2-2, with 8 nucleotides matching TRBD2. CDR1 LGHNA and CDR2 YNFKEQ come from the germline V gene. After removal of 0 bases from V and 6 bases from J, the junction contained 6 bases not matched to a gene. This CDR3 comprises 16 residues. CDR3 in DNA: TGTGCCAGCAGCCAAGAGAGGCGGGGGGTCGCCGGGGAGCTGTTTTTT. Protein product: CASSQERRGVAGELFF.

This clone was observed a handful of times. This sequence joins TRBV6-5 and TRBJ2-7, with 9 positions matching TRBD1. From germline, CDR1 is MNHEY and CDR2 SVGAGI. This CDR3 has 15 amino acids. V was clipped by 5 bases and J by 2 bases; unmatched bases: 7. The CDR3 sequence is CASSKDRGLTYEQYF. CDR3 in DNA: TGTGCCAGCAGTAAGGACAGGGGCTTAACCTACGAGCAGTACTTC.

The rearrangement uses TRBV6-5 and TRBJ2-1, with 9 positions matching TRBD2. The trim removed 4 bases at V and 7 bases at J, leaving 8 bases unmatched. Germline CDR1 is MNHEY and CDR2 is SVGAGI. The CDR3 has 15 amino acids. CDR3 loop: CASSSYGLARNEQFF. The CDR3 region has the DNA TGTGCCAGCAGTTCCTATGGACTAGCGCGGAATGAGCAGTTCTTC.

The chain joins TRBV29-1 to TRBJ1-4; maybe TRBD1 (5 bases). Germline V gene data show CDR1 as SQVTM and CDR2 as ANQGSEA. V was clipped by 7 bases and J by 2 bases, with 8 bases between them. This CDR3 spans 12 amino acids. CDR3: CSAGGTNEKLFF. In DNA form, the CDR3 reads TGCAGCGCCGGGGGTACTAATGAAAAACTGTTTTTT.

This clone has a handful of counts. The chain links TRBV7-2 to TRBJ2-7; D call uncertain. This CDR3 comprises 14 residues. The germline V and J ends were trimmed by 1 base and 5 bases, with 12 bases remaining between them. Germline V lookup: CDR1 SGHTA, CDR2 FQGNSA. The CDR3 region is CASSLVVSINEQYF. Written as DNA, the CDR3 is TGTGCCAGCAGCTTAGTAGTAAGCATCAACGAGCAGTACTTC.

V gene TRBV11-1 combines with J gene TRBJ2-5; 9 nucleotides align to TRBD2. Losses at the gene ends were 2 bases for V and 4 bases for J; bases not matched to a gene: 5. The length of the CDR3 is 15 residues. Germline values: CDR1 SGHAT, CDR2 FQDESV (reference sequence). The chain's CDR3 is CASSLRLAGRETQYF. In DNA, the CDR3 is TGTGCCAGCAGCTTAAGGCTAGCGGGGAGAGAGACCCAGTACTTC.

The chain links TRBV27 to TRBJ1-1; perhaps TRBD1 as D (6 bases). Germline lookup yields CDR1 MNHEY and CDR2 SMNVEV (reference sequence). Trimming took 4 bases from V and 0 from J, leaving 18 bases between them. The CDR3 has 17 amino acids. The CDR3 DNA is TGTGCCAGCAGTTCGCAGGGGAATCCTCTAATGAACACTGAAGCTTTCTTT. Amino acid sequence: CASSSQGNPLMNTEAFF.

The J gene is TRBJ2-5, the V gene TRBV29-1; 8 bases are a match to TRBD1. Losses at the gene ends were 3 bases for V and 1 base for J; bases not matched to a gene: 4. The CDR3 loop spans 14 amino acids. The germline gives CDR1 SQVTM, CDR2 ANQGSEA. CDR3 nucleotide sequence: TGCAGCGTTGAGTGGACAGGGCGCCAAGAGACCCAGTACTTC. This encodes CSVEWTGRQETQYF.

This clone occurred a few times. The V and J genes are TRBV2 and TRBJ1-1, with no clear D. CDR1 SNHLY and CDR2 FYNNEI come from the germline V gene. There are 13 residues in the CDR3. V was clipped by 7 bases and J by 4 bases, with 13 bases between them. In DNA form, the CDR3 reads TGTGCCAGCATGGGCAGACGGGGCACTGAAGCTTTCTTT. It translates to CASMGRRGTEAFF. The complete variable domain, with remaining parts taken from reference TRBV2 and TRBJ1-1, reads EPEVTQTPSHQVTQMGQEVILRCVPISNHLYFYWYRQILGQKVEFLVSFYNNEISEKSEIFDDQFSVERPDGSNFTLKIRSTKLEDSAMYFCASMGRRGTEAFFGQGTRLTVV.

The CDR3 is CASSSSSPTRGQAFSGNTIYF. DNA for the CDR3: TGTGCCAGCAGCTCCTCTTCCCCCACAAGGGGACAGGCCTTCTCTGGAAACACCATATATTTT. The genes are TRBV6-6 and TRBJ1-3; 8 nucleotides agree with TRBD1. CDR1 and CDR2 from the germline V gene are MNHNY and SVGAGI (reference sequence). The CDR3 has 21 residues. V lost 6 bases, J lost 0 bases, and 22 bases stayed unmatched.

This chain links TRBV5-1 with TRBJ1-3; TRBD1 might be the D (5 bases). The ends were cut back, 3 bases at V and 2 bases at J, with 15 bases in the middle. Looked up from germline, CDR1 is SGHRS and CDR2 is YFSETQ. The CDR3 is made up of 16 amino acids. The DNA of the CDR3 is TGCGCCAGCAGCTCCTTGGGCCCCAGGGCTGGAAACACCATATATTTT. The encoded protein is CASSSLGPRAGNTIYF.

This chain uses TRBV7-3 with TRBJ2-3, with a possible D match to TRBD2 (6 bases). With 1 base removed from V and 6 bases from J, the gap between germline ends came to 14 bases. The V gene's germline CDR1 is SGHTA and CDR2 FQGTGA. The CDR3 is 15 amino acids. The CDR3 coding sequence is TGTGCCAGCAGCTTAAAATTAGCGGAGCATGATACGCAGTATTTT. This gives the protein CASSLKLAEHDTQYF.

This clone was detected only once. The chain recombines TRBV5-1 with TRBJ2-5, with TRBD2 identical over 8 bases. CDR3 length equals 15 residues. J was trimmed by 5 bases and V by 5 bases; bases with no gene match: 11. In germline, CDR1 is SGHRS, CDR2 YFSETQ. In nucleotides, the CDR3 is TGCGCCAGCAGATCGGAGCGGGGGAGGGTGGAGACCCAGTACTTC. Translated: CASRSERGRVETQYF.

This clone was recorded only once. This chain links TRBV5-1 with TRBJ1-4; 10 bases are shared with TRBD1. J lost 3 bases, V lost 4 bases, and 3 bases had no gene match. This CDR3 has 15 residues. Germline V CDR1 and CDR2: SGHRS, YFSETQ. CDR3 amino acids: CASSGTGAPNEKLFF. The CDR3 DNA is TGCGCCAGCAGCGGGACAGGGGCTCCTAATGAAAAACTGTTTTTT.

The rearrangement uses TRBV2 and TRBJ2-5, with 9 bases fitting TRBD2. This CDR3 is 15 amino acids long. Germline lookup yields CDR1 SNHLY and CDR2 FYNNEI. The ends lost 7 bases at V and 5 bases at J; junction bases unmatched: 11. CDR3: CASTRERGAGETQYF. CDR3 nucleotides: TGTGCCAGCACGCGGGAGCGGGGGGCAGGGGAGACCCAGTACTTC.

The chain links TRBV4-1 to TRBJ1-4; tentative D call: TRBD1 (5 bases). The V gene's germline CDR1 is MGHRA and CDR2 YSYEKL. Trimming stripped 8 bases from V and 8 bases from J, with 18 bases between. The CDR3 spans 14 residues. CDR3 sequence reads: CASSDGTLEEKLFF. CDR3 nucleotide sequence: TGCGCCAGCTCTGACGGGACTCTGGAGGAAAAACTGTTTTTT.